The 24 T cell receptor beta chains reported below all come from one sample, sequenced in a study of blood T cells in healthy people across ages. Primed by a sample-barcoded 5' primer and a J-beta primer mix, a second PCR proceeded for about 7 to 11 cycles. TCRdb re-analysed the 5' RACE reads in MiXCR, keeping a single row per CDR3 protein. The table has about 1.6 million distinct CDR3 sequences, 30% to 40% seen once. Sequenced: blood. These receptors came from a woman aged 25 to 39 in good health.

This clonotype was recorded many times. The CDR3 protein is CASSQDGLYNEQFF. CDR3 nucleotides: TGCGCCAGCAGCCAAGATGGACTTTACAATGAGCAGTTCTTC. The gene calls are TRBV4-1 and TRBJ2-1; D is perhaps TRBD2 (5 bases). The CDR3 runs 14 residues. V gave up 0 bases and J gave up 4 bases, with 7 bases separating them. Germline values: CDR1 MGHRA, CDR2 YSYEKL.

This chain joins TRBV29-1 and TRBJ2-1; D perhaps matches TRBD2 (6 bases). The length of the CDR3 is 14 residues. CDR1 and CDR2 from the germline V gene are SQVTM and ANQGSEA. V gave up 6 bases and J gave up 6 bases, with 18 bases separating them. DNA for the CDR3: TGCAGCGTGGGGGTAGCGGTGACGCCCAATGAGCAGTTCTTC. Translation: CSVGVAVTPNEQFF.

This chain joins TRBV5-1 and TRBJ2-5; 7 bases agree with TRBD2. Germline CDR1 SGHRS, CDR2 YFSETQ. This CDR3 has 18 amino acids. V dropped 1 base and J dropped 7; count of bases not matched to a gene: 19. The CDR3 DNA follows: TGCGCCAGCAGCTTGAAAAGCCTACGAAAGCGGGATAGAGGGACCCAGTACTTC. It specifies CASSLKSLRKRDRGTQYF.

This chain uses TRBV20-1 with TRBJ2-1; D possibly uses TRBD1 or TRBD2 (5 bases each). Deletions cut 3 bases from V and 5 bases from J, with 14 bases between. Germline values: CDR1 DFQATT, CDR2 SNEGSKA (reference sequence). This CDR3 is 14 amino acids long. The CDR3 DNA sequence: TGCAGTGCTAGTCCCGTCCGGGACGACAATGAGCAGTTCTTC. It yields the protein CSASPVRDDNEQFF.

J is TRBJ2-6 and V is TRBV28, with D maybe TRBD1 (6 bases). The CDR3 loop spans 20 amino acids. Trimming took off 6 bases at V and 4 bases at J, with 28 bases between the two ends. Germline lookup yields CDR1 MDHEN and CDR2 SYDVKM. In nucleotides, the CDR3 is TGTGCCAGCAGCCGTTTACACTCCGGGACACCCGGTTCCGGGGCCAACGTCCTGACTTTC. Translating gives CASSRLHSGTPGSGANVLTF. The full variable domain, rest sourced from reference TRBV28 and TRBJ2-6, is DVKVTQSSRYLVKRTGEKVFLECVQDMDHENMFWYRQDPGLGLRLIYFSYDVKMKEKGDIPEGYSVSREKKERFSLILESASTNQTSMYLCASSRLHSGTPGSGANVLTFGAGSRLTVL.

This chain links TRBV5-6 with TRBJ2-5; TRBD1 or TRBD2 may be the D gene (5 bases each). The V and J ends lost 2 bases and 5 bases respectively, with 16 bases between them. This CDR3 is 15 amino acids long. CDR1 is SGHDT and CDR2 is YYEEEE in the germline V gene. The CDR3 sequence is CASSLTPGPQETQYF. The CDR3 nucleotides read TGTGCCAGCAGCTTAACGCCGGGACCTCAGGAGACCCAGTACTTC.

This sequence joins TRBV7-2 and TRBJ1-2, with D perhaps TRBD1 (6 bases). This CDR3 spans 15 amino acids. The V end was cut by 4 bases, the J end by 1 base, with 13 bases between. Germline CDR1 reads SGHTA; CDR2 reads FQGNSA. The CDR3 DNA reads TGTGCCAGCAGCTGGGGGCAGGGCCTTAACTATGGCTACACCTTC. Protein product: CASSWGQGLNYGYTF.

The rearrangement joins TRBV9 to TRBJ2-3, with TRBD2 as a possible D gene (6 bases). The V end lost 9 bases, the J end lost 5 bases, and 16 bases lay between the germline ends. CDR1 and CDR2 from the germline V gene are SGDLS and YYNGEE. The CDR3 length is 13 residues. The CDR3 loop is CATSGGYIDTQYF. The DNA of the CDR3 is TGTGCCACCTCCGGGGGATACATAGATACGCAGTATTTT.

Notes on this clonotype: Its ends do not fully match the called genes, so a read error is possible. The chain combines TRBV15 with TRBJ2-7, with D possibly being TRBD2 (6 bases). The CDR3 is 15 amino acids. Germline V gene lookup returns CDR1 LNHNV and CDR2 YYDKDF (reference sequence). CDR3 nucleotide sequence: TGTGCCACCAGCAGAGTGGGGGGAGTGGTCTACGAGCGGTACTTC. It specifies CATSRVGGVVYERYF.

This chain links TRBV6-5 with TRBJ2-6; 7 positions agree with TRBD1. The CDR3 is 15 residues long. The V segment lost 7 bases and the J segment 4 bases; nucleotides outside the gene matches: 7. Looked up from germline, CDR1 is MNHEY and CDR2 is SVGAGI. The CDR3 protein is CASTQGVRGANVLTF. CDR3 DNA sequence: TGTGCCAGCACCCAGGGGGTTCGCGGGGCCAACGTCCTGACTTTC.

V gene TRBV7-6 combines with J gene TRBJ1-5; D may be TRBD1 (5 bases). This CDR3 is built from 16 residues. In germline, CDR1 is SGHVS, CDR2 FNYEAQ. Trimming took off 3 bases at V and 4 bases at J, with 16 bases between the two ends. DNA of the CDR3: TGTGCCAGCAGCTTGGGCGTGGGGGTGGGAAATCAGCCCCAGCATTTT. Translating gives CASSLGVGVGNQPQHF.

The V and J genes are TRBV15 and TRBJ2-5; TRBD1 aligns across 9 bases. The J call may be faulty, since TRBJ2-7 better matches the DNA end. The CDR3 sequence is 16 residues long. The germline V gene encodes CDR1 LNHNV and CDR2 YYDKDF (reference sequence). The CDR3 is CATSSRTGGLNNEQYF. CDR3 sequence (DNA): TGTGCCACCAGCTCCCGTACAGGGGGCCTGAATAACGAGCAGTACTTC.

The J gene is TRBJ2-7, the V gene TRBV15, with 11 positions matching TRBD2. After removal of 3 bases from V and 2 bases from J, the junction contained 9 bases not matched to a gene. CDR1 LNHNV and CDR2 YYDKDF come from the germline V gene (reference sequence). The CDR3 spans 17 residues. DNA of the CDR3: TGTGCCACCAGCAGCCGCCGGACTAGCGGGTCCGCCTACGAGCAGTACTTC. This sequence encodes CATSSRRTSGSAYEQYF.

The gene calls are TRBV12-3 or TRBV12-4 and TRBJ2-1, with D perhaps matching TRBD2 (5 bases). The CDR3 covers 15 residues. V gave up 5 bases and J gave up 2 bases, with 13 bases separating them. Here the CDR3 reads CASSQTARAYNEQFF. The CDR3 DNA sequence: TGTGCCAGCAGTCAAACCGCGAGGGCCTACAATGAGCAGTTCTTC.

This clonotype turned up a few times. The DNA of the CDR3 is TGTGCCAGCAGCGCCCAGGGCCGATCTAGCACAGATACGCAGTATTTT. It specifies CASSAQGRSSTDTQYF. The rearrangement joins TRBV11-2 to TRBJ2-3, with a weak D call TRBD1 (5 bases). The CDR3 length is 16 residues. The V gene's germline CDR1 is SGHAT and CDR2 FQNNGV. The ends were cut back, 5 bases at V and 0 bases at J, with 15 bases in the middle.

The rearrangement uses TRBV5-1 and TRBJ2-7, with 13 bases matching TRBD2. CDR1 SGHRS and CDR2 YFSETQ come from the germline V gene. This CDR3 has 17 residues. V dropped 4 bases and J dropped 1; count of bases not matched to a gene: 8. Here the CDR3 DNA reads TGCGCCAGCAGCCACCTCGGGACTAGCGGGGCGTCCTACGAGCAGTACTTC. Translated, it gives CASSHLGTSGASYEQYF.

The table lists this clonotype with a few counts. This chain joins TRBV5-5 and TRBJ1-5; tentatively, D is TRBD1 (5 bases). Germline V gene lookup returns CDR1 SGHKS and CDR2 YYEKEE (reference sequence). V lost 0 bases to trimming and J lost 2 bases, with 12 bases between them. The CDR3 runs 16 residues. The CDR3 here is CASSLGPGYGNQPQHF. DNA for the CDR3: TGTGCCAGCAGCTTGGGTCCAGGGTATGGCAATCAGCCCCAGCATTTT.

As concerns this clonotype: Germline is not matched at one junction end, which may reflect a read error. J is TRBJ1-6 and V is TRBV27; D is unclear. Germline CDR1 is MNHEY and CDR2 is SMNVEV (reference sequence). The CDR3 has 13 amino acids. CDR3 residues: CASSLSMGGPLHF. As DNA, the CDR3 is TGCGCCAGCAGTTTATCGATGGGAGGACCCCTCCACTTT.

In regard to this clonotype: A junction boundary mismatches the germline segment, possibly from a read error. The rearrangement links TRBV5-5 to TRBJ2-3, with no clear D. Germline CDR1 SGHKS, CDR2 YYEKEE (reference sequence). CDR3 length equals 13 residues. Here the CDR3 reads CASILTGTDTQYF. The CDR3 nucleotides are TGTGCCAGCATCTTGACTGGCACAGATACGCAGTATTTT.

The CDR3: CASSLEMESRYYNEQFF. CDR3 nucleotide sequence: TGTGCCAGCAGCTTAGAGATGGAGAGCCGCTACTACAATGAGCAGTTCTTC. The gene calls are TRBV11-2 and TRBJ2-1, with no clear D. V was pared by 0 bases and J by 3 bases, with 15 bases between. The CDR3 loop spans 17 amino acids. Germline CDR1 reads SGHAT; CDR2 reads FQNNGV.

This chain connects TRBV28 to TRBJ2-1; 13 bases are shared with TRBD2. The V gene end was trimmed by 7 bases and the J gene end by 8 bases; junction bases not matched to a gene: 5. Germline V gene data show CDR1 as MDHEN and CDR2 as SYDVKM. This CDR3 is 14 amino acids long. In nucleotides, the CDR3 is TGTGCCAGCAACCCGGGACTAGCGGGACATGAGCAGTTCTTC. It encodes CASNPGLAGHEQFF.

The chain couples TRBV3-1 to TRBJ1-1; D is undetermined. Germline values: CDR1 LGHDT, CDR2 YNNKEL (reference sequence). The V end was cut by 0 bases, the J end by 7 bases, with 9 bases between. The CDR3 has 13 amino acids. In DNA, the CDR3 is TGTGCCAGCAGCCAAGACGCGGATAGTGAAGCTTTCTTT. This sequence encodes CASSQDADSEAFF.

This clonotype was seen only once. The gene calls are TRBV12-3 or TRBV12-4 and TRBJ1-5; 11 nucleotides agree with TRBD1. The CDR3 consists of 15 residues. V gave up 5 bases and J gave up 1 base; unmatched junction bases: 1. The CDR3 is CASSGDRGSNQPQHF. CDR3 DNA: TGTGCCAGCAGTGGGGACAGGGGGAGCAATCAGCCCCAGCATTTT.

This sequence joins TRBV7-2 and TRBJ2-1; a weak D match, TRBD1 (6 bases). The germline gives CDR1 SGHTA, CDR2 FQGNSA. The CDR3 runs to 16 residues. The germline V and J ends were trimmed by 1 base and 6 bases, with 16 bases remaining between them. CDR3 nucleotide sequence: TGTGCCAGCAGCTTAGGAGGGACATTTACCTGCAATGAGCAGTTCTTC. It translates to CASSLGGTFTCNEQFF.